The 9 T cell receptor beta chains below all came from one sample that was sequenced in a study of CD8+ T cells in alopecia areata. Extracted RNA was reverse transcribed, and the resulting cDNA served as sequencing template. This table comes from immunoSEQ multiplex PCR, and its TCRdb copy is limited to in-frame clones, with some not included. The sample has approximately 150,000 clones; less than 75% are singletons. Sequencing was performed on CD8+ T cells sorted from blood. These receptors all stem from a human donor in good health.

This rearrangement joins TRBV7-8 to TRBJ2-3, with a possible D match to TRBD2 (6 bases). CDR3 size: 18 residues. Germline V lookup: CDR1 SGHVS, CDR2 FQNEAQ. Deletions cut 1 base from V and 3 bases from J, with 20 bases between. CDR3 sequence: CASSLELARPRRTDTQYF. CDR3 nucleotide sequence: TGTGCCAGCAGCTTAGAGCTAGCGAGGCCGCGGAGGACAGATACGCAGTATTTT.

The chain joins TRBV6-1 to TRBJ2-1, with 8 positions matching TRBD2. Germline values: CDR1 MNHNS, CDR2 SASEGT. This CDR3 region has 20 residues. The ends lost 2 bases at V and 0 bases at J; junction bases unmatched: 15. This CDR3 is CASSEQGLGLAGRSYNEQFF. The CDR3 coding sequence is TGTGCCAGCAGTGAACAGGGGTTGGGTCTAGCGGGCCGCTCCTACAATGAGCAGTTCTTC.

This sequence joins TRBV6-6 and TRBJ2-7; perhaps TRBD2 as D (6 bases). CDR3 length: 15 residues. V shed 8 bases and J shed 1 base, with 18 bases lying between them. Per germline, CDR1 MNHNY and CDR2 SVGAGI (reference sequence). The CDR3 reads CASLTPGLRSYEQYF. DNA for the CDR3: TGTGCCAGCCTTACGCCAGGACTACGATCCTACGAGCAGTACTTC.

The chain carries TRBV27 and TRBJ2-7; D call uncertain. Trimming pared 3 bases from V and 0 bases from J, leaving 9 bases between. This CDR3 spans 14 amino acids. Looked up from germline, CDR1 is MNHEY and CDR2 is SMNVEV (reference sequence). The CDR3 DNA follows: TGTGCCAGCAGTTTTGGAGACAACTCCTACGAGCAGTACTTC. Encoded protein: CASSFGDNSYEQYF.

This chain uses TRBV18 with TRBJ2-7; the D gene is possibly TRBD1 (6 bases). CDR3 size: 14 residues. Germline loops: CDR1 KGHSH, CDR2 LQKENI. V shed 4 bases and J shed 2 bases, with 12 bases lying between them. CDR3 DNA sequence: TGTGCCAGCTCACTCTTGGACAGAGCCTACGAGCAGTACTTC. As protein: CASSLLDRAYEQYF. The whole variable domain, remainder taken from reference TRBV18 and TRBJ2-7, is NAGVMQNPRHLVRRRGQEARLRCSPMKGHSHVYWYRQLPEEGLKFMVYLQKENIIDESGMPKERFSAEFPKEGPSILRIQQVVRGDSAAYFCASSLLDRAYEQYFGPGTRLTVT.

This chain joins TRBV10-1 and TRBJ1-1, with a possible D match to TRBD1 (6 bases). The length of the CDR3 is 15 residues. Trimming stripped 3 bases from V and 4 bases from J, with 15 bases between. CDR1 is WNHNN and CDR2 is SYGVQD in the germline V gene (reference sequence). CDR3 residues: CASSEFTGSRTEAFF. In DNA form, the CDR3 reads TGCGCCAGCAGTGAATTCACAGGGTCTCGCACTGAAGCTTTCTTT.

For the CDR3, the DNA is TGCAGCGTTGAAGATTGGGGGAGCTCTGGGGCCAACGTCCTGACTTTC. Its translation: CSVEDWGSSGANVLTF. This chain joins TRBV29-1 and TRBJ2-6, with D perhaps matching TRBD1 or TRBD2 (5 bases each). In germline, CDR1 is SQVTM, CDR2 ANQGSEA. The CDR3 loop spans 16 amino acids. V was clipped by 0 bases and J by 0 bases, with 9 bases between them.

The chain carries TRBV11-2 and TRBJ2-7, with TRBD2 matching 12 bases. CDR1 and CDR2 (germline): SGHAT, FQNNGV. The CDR3 is 16 amino acids. V shed 4 bases, J shed 4 bases, and the junction held 8 bases outside the gene matches. This CDR3 reads CASSSRLAGDYYEQYF. CDR3 sequence (DNA): TGTGCCAGCAGCTCAAGACTAGCGGGAGATTATTACGAGCAGTACTTC.

V and J are TRBV7-6 and TRBJ2-1; no definite D call. The CDR3 extends over 12 amino acids. Deletions cut 2 bases from V and 6 bases from J, with 5 bases between. Germline CDR1 is SGHVS and CDR2 is FNYEAQ. CDR3 coding DNA: TGTGCCAGCAGCTTACCCCTCAATGAGCAGTTCTTC. Its translation: CASSLPLNEQFF.